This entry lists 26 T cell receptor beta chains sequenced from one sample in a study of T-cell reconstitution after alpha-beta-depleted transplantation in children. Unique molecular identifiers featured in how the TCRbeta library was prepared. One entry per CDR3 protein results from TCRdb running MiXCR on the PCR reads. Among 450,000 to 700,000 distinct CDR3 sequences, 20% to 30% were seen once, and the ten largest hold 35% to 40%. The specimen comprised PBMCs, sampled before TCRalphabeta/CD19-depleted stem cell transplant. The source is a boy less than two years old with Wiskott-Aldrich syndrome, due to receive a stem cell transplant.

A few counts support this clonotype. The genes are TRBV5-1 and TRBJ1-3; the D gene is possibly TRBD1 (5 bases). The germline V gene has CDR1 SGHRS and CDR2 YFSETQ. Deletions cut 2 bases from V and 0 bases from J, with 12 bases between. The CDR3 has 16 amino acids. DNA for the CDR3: TGCGCCAGCAGCTTTCGGGACTTCGCCTCTGGAAACACCATATATTTT. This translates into CASSFRDFASGNTIYF.

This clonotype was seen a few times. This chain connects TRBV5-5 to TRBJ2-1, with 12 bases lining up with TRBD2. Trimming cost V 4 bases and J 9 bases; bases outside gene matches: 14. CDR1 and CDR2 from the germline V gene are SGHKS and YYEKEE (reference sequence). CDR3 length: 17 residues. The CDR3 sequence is CASSLGPTSGRGSEQFF. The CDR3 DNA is TGTGCCAGCAGCCTCGGCCCGACTAGCGGGAGAGGGAGTGAGCAGTTCTTC.

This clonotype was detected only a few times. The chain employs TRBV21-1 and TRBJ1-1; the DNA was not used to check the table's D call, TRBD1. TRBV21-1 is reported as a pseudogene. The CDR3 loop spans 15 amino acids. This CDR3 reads CASSKVRQGTGRAFF. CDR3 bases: TGTGCCAGCAGCAAAGTTCGACAGGGAACAGGAAGGGCTTTCTTT.

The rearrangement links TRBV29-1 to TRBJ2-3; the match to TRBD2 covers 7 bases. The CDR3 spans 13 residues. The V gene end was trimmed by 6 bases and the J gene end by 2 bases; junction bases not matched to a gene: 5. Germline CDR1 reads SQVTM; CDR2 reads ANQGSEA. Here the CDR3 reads CSVGGRNTDTQYF. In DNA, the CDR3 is TGCAGCGTGGGCGGGAGAAACACAGATACGCAGTATTTT.

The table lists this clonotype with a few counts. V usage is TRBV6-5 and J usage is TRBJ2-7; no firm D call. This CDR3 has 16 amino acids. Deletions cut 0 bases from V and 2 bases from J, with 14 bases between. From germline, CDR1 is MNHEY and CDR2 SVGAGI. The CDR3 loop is CASSYSRRVKTYEQYF. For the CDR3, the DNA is TGTGCCAGCAGTTACTCGAGAAGGGTGAAGACCTACGAGCAGTACTTC.

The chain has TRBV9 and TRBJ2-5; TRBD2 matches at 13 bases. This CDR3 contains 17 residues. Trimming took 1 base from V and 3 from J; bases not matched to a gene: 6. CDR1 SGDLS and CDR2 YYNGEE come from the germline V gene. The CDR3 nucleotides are TGTGCCAGCAGCGTACCCCCCGGACTAGCGGGAGAAGAGACCCAGTACTTC. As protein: CASSVPPGLAGEETQYF.

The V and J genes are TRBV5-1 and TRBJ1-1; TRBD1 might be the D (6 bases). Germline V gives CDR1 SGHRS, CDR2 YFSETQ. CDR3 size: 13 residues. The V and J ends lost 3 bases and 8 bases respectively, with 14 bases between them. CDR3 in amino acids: CASSWTAKEEAFF. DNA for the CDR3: TGCGCCAGCAGCTGGACAGCTAAAGAAGAAGCTTTCTTT.

For the CDR3, the DNA is TGTGCCAGCAGCCCCATGGGACAGGGGCAAAATCAGCCCCAGCATTTT. It yields the protein CASSPMGQGQNQPQHF. This rearrangement joins TRBV2 to TRBJ1-5; 10 nucleotides line up with TRBD1. Germline-derived CDR1 and CDR2 are SNHLY and FYNNEI. CDR3 length: 16 residues. J gave up 4 bases and V 6 bases, and 9 bases lay outside the gene matches.

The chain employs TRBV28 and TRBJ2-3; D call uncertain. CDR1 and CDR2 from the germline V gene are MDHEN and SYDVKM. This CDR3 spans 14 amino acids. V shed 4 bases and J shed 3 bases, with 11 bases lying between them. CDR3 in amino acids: CASSSPQQTDTQYF. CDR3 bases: TGTGCCAGCAGTTCGCCCCAGCAGACAGATACGCAGTATTTT.

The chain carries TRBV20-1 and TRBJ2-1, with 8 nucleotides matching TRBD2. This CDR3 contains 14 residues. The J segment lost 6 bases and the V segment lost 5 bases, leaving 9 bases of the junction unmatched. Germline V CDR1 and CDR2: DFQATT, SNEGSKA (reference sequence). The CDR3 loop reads CSAPRTLAANEQFF. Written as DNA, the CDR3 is TGCAGTGCTCCCAGAACACTAGCGGCCAATGAGCAGTTCTTC.

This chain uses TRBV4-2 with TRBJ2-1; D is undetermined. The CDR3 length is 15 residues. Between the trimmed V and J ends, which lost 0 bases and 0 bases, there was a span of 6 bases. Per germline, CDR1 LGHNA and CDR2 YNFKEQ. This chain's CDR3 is CASSQDYRSYNEQFF. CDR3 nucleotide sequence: TGTGCCAGCAGCCAAGATTATCGCTCCTACAATGAGCAGTTCTTC.

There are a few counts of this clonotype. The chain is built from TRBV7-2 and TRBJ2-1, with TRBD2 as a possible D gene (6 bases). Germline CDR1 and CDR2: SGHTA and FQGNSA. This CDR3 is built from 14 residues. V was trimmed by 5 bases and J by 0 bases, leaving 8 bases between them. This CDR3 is CASSGRDSYNEQFF. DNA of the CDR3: TGTGCCAGCAGCGGGCGGGACTCCTACAATGAGCAGTTCTTC.

The CDR3 DNA reads as TGTGCCAGCTCACCGAGGGAGGGAACCATGAACACTGAAGCTTTCTTT. Translation gives CASSPREGTMNTEAFF. This rearrangement joins TRBV18 to TRBJ1-1; D ambiguous. Per germline, CDR1 KGHSH and CDR2 LQKENI. The CDR3 runs 16 residues. With 3 bases removed from V and 0 bases from J, the gap between germline ends came to 14 bases.

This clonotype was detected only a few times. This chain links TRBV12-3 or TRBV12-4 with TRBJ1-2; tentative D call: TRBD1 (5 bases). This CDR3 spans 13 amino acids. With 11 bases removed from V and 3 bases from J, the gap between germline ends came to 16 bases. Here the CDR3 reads CASLTGGDYGYTF. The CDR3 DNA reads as TGTGCCTCCTTAACCGGGGGGGACTATGGCTACACCTTC.

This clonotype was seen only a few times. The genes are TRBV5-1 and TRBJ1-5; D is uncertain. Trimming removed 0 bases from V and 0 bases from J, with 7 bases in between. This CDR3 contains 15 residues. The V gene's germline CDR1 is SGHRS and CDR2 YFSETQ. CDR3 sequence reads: CASSLDGNSNQPQHF. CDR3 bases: TGCGCCAGCAGCTTGGACGGAAATAGCAATCAGCCCCAGCATTTT.

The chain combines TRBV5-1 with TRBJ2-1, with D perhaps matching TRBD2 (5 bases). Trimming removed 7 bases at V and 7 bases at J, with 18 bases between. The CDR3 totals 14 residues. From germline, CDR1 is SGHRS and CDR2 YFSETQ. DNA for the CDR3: TGCGCCAGCTCACAACCTAGCAACGGAAATGAGCAGTTCTTC. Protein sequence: CASSQPSNGNEQFF.

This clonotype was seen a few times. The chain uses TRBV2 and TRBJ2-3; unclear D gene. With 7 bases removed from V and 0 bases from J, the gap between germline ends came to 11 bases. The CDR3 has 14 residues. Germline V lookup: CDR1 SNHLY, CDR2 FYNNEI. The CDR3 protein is CASINRPSTDTQYF. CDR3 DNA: TGTGCCAGCATCAATCGTCCCAGCACAGATACGCAGTATTTT.

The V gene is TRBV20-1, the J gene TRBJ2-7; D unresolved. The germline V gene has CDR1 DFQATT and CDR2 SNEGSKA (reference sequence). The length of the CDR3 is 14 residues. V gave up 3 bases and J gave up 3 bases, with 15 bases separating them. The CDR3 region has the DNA TGCAGTGCTAGGCCCGGACGGACGATCTACGAGCAGTACTTC. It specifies CSARPGRTIYEQYF.

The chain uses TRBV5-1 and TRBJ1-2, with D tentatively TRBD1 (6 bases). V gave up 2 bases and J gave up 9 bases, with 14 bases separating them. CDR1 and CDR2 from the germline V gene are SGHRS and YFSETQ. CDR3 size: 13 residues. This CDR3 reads CASSFGQTERYTF. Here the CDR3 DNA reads TGCGCCAGCAGCTTCGGACAGACTGAACGCTACACCTTC.

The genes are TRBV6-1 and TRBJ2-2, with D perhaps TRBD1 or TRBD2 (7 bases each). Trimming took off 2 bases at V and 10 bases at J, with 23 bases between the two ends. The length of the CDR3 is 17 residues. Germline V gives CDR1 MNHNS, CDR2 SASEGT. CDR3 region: CASSEFAGTAGNMELFF. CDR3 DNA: TGTGCCAGCAGTGAATTTGCCGGGACAGCGGGAAATATGGAGCTGTTTTTT.

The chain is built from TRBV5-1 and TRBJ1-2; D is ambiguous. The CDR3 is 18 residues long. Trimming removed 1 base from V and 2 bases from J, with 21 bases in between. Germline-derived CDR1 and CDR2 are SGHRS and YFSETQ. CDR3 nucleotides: TGCGCCAGCAGCTTGTCCCCGGGGAGAGTAGACGGAAACTATGGCTACACCTTC. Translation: CASSLSPGRVDGNYGYTF.

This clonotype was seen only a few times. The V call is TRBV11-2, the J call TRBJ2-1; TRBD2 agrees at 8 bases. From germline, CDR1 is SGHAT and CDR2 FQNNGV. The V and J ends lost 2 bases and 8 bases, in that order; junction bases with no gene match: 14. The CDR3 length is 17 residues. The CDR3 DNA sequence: TGTGCCAGCAGCTTAATGACGGGAGGGCCGATTATGGATGAGCAGTTCTTC. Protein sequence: CASSLMTGGPIMDEQFF.

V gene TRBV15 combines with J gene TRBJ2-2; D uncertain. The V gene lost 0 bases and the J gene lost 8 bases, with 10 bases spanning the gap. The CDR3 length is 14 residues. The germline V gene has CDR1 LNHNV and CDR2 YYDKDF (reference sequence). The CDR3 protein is CATSRDRTAGELFF. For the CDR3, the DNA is TGTGCCACCAGCAGAGACCGGACGGCAGGGGAGCTGTTTTTT.

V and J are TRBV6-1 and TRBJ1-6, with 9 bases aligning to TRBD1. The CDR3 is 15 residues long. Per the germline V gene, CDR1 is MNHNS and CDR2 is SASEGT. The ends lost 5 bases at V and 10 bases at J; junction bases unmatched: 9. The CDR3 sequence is CASSTTGTGYSPLHF. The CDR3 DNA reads TGTGCCAGCAGTACGACCGGGACAGGGTACTCACCCCTCCACTTT.

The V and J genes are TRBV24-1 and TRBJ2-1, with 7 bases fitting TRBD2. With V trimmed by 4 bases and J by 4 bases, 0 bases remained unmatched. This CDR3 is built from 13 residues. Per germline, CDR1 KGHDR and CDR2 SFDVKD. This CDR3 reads CATSDGGYNEQFF. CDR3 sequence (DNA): TGTGCCACCAGTGACGGGGGGTACAATGAGCAGTTCTTC.

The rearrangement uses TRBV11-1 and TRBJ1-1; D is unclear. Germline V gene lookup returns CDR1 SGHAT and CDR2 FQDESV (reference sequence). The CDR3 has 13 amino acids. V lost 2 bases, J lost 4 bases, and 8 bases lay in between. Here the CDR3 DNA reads TGTGCCAGCAGCTTAAGTAGATCCACTGAAGCTTTCTTT. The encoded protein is CASSLSRSTEAFF.